This T cell receptor (beta chain) comes out of a study of read filtering for tumor transcriptome and immune sequencing. This library used approximately 0.4 ug RNA and molecular barcoded adaptors spanning alpha/delta and beta/gamma chains. TCRdb used MiXCR to reprocess the reads, holding one entry per CDR3 protein. Found here are 20,000 to 25,000 distinct CDR3 sequences, around 13% of them singletons; the top ten hold 60% to 80%. V dropped 5 bases and J dropped 5; count of bases not matched to a gene: 8. Looked up from germline, CDR1 is KGHDR and CDR2 is SFDVKD. CDR3 size: 15 residues. Whole-study results and caveats: Sorted CD138-negative bone marrow cells were not purified T cells. Without single-read clonotypes, shared clonotype proportions correlated more between IR-seq and RNA-seq.

This clonotype was seen repeatedly, ten times or more. Its specificity is not known. The specimen was a population of CD138-negative cells sorted from bone marrow. The chain employs TRBV24-1 and TRBJ2-5; 9 nucleotides match TRBD1. The receptor was derived from a donor at least 40 years old with multiple myeloma. CDR3 DNA sequence: TGTGCCACCAGTGCTGTCACAGGGGGCGGTGAGACCCAGTACTTC. Translation: CATSAVTGGGETQYF.